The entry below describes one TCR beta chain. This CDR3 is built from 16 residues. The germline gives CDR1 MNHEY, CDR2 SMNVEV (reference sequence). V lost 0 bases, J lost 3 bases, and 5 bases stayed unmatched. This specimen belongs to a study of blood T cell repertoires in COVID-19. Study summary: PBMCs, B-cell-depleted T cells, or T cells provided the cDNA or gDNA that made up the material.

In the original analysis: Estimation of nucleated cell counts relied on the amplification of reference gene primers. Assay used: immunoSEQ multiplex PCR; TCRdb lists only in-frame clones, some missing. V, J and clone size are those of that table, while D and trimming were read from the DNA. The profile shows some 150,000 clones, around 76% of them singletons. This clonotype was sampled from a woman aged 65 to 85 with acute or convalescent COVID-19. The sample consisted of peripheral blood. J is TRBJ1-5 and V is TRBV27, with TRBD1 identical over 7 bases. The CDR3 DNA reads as TGTGCCAGCAGTTTATCGGGGACAGCTTACAATCAGCCCCAGCATTTT. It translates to CASSLSGTAYNQPQHF.